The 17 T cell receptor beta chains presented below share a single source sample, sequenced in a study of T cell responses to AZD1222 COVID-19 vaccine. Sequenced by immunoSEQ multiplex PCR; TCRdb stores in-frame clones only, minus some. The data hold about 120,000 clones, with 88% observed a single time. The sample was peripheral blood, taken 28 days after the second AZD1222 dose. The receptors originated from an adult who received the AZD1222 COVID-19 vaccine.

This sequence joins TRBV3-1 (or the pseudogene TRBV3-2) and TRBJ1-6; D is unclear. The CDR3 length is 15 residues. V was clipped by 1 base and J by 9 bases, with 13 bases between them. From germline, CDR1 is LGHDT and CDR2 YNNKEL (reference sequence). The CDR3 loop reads CASSQVGGDSSPLHF. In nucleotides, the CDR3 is TGTGCCAGCAGCCAAGTTGGTGGGGATAGTTCACCCCTCCACTTT.

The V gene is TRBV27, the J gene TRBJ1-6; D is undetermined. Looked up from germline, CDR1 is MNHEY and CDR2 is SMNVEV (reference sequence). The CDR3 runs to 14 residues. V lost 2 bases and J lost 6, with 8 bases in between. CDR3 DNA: TGTGCCAGCAGTTTACGGGGAAGTAATTCACCCCTCCACTTT. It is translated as CASSLRGSNSPLHF.

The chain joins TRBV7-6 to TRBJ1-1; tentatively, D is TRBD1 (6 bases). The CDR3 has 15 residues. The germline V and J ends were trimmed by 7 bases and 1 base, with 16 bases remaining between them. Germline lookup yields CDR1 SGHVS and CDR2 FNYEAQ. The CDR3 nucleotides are TGTGCCAGCAAGTACTCTCCGGGACAGAACACTGAAGCTTTCTTT. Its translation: CASKYSPGQNTEAFF.

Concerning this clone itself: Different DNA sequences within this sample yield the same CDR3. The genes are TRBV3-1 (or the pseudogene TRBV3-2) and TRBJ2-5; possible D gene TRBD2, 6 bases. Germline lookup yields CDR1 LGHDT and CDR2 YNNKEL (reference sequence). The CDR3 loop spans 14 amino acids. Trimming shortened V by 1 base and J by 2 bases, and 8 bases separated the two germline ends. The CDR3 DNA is TGTGCCAGCAGCCAAGTCGGAGGGCAAGAGACCCAGTACTTC. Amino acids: CASSQVGGQETQYF.

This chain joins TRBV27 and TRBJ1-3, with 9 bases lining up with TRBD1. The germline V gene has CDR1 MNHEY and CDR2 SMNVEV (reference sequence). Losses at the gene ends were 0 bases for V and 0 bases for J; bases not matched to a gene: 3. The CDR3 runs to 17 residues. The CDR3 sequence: CASSLSGGQGSGNTIYF. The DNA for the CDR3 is TGTGCCAGCAGTTTATCGGGGGGACAGGGCTCTGGAAACACCATATATTTT.

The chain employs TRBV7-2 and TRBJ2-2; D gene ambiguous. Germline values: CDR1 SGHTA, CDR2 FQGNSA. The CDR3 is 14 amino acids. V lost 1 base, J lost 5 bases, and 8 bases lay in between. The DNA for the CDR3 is TGTGCCAGCAGCTTAGGGTTGATGACCGGGGAGCTGTTTTTT. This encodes CASSLGLMTGELFF.

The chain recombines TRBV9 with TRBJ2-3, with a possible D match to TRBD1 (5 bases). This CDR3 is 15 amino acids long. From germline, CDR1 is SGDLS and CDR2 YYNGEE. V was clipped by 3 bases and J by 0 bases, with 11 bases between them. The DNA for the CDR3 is TGTGCCAGCAGCGAGGGGCCCCTAAGCACAGATACGCAGTATTTT. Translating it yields CASSEGPLSTDTQYF.

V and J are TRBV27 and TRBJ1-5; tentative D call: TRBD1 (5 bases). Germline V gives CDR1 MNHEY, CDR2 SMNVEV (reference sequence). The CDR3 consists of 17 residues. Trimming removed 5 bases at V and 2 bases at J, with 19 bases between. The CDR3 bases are TGTGCCAGCAGTGTGGGCCCAGTGGGGACGCGCAATCAGCCCCAGCATTTT. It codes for CASSVGPVGTRNQPQHF.

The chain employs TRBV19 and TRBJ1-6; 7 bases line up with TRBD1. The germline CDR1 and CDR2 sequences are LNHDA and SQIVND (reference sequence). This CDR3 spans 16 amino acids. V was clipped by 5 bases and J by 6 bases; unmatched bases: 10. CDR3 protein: CASSPSQGGANSPLHF. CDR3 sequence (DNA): TGTGCCAGTAGTCCCAGCCAGGGGGGAGCTAATTCACCCCTCCACTTT.

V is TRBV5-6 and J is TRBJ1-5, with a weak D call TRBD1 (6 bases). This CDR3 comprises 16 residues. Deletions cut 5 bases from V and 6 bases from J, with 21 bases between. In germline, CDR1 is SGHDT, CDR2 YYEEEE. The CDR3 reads CASSRTGTITGQPQHF. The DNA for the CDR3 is TGTGCCAGCAGTCGTACAGGGACTATTACGGGTCAGCCCCAGCATTTT.

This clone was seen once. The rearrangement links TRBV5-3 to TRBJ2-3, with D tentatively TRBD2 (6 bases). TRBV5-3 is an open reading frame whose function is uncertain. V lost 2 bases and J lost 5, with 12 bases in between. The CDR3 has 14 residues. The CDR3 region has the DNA TGTGCCAGAAGCTTTTTGCGGGGCAGAGATACGCAGTATTTT. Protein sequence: CARSFLRGRDTQYF.

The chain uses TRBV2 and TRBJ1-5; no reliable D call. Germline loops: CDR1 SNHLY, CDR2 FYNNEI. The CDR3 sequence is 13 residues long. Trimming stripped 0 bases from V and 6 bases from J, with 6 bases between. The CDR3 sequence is CASSEAAGQPQHF. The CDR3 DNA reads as TGTGCCAGCAGTGAAGCGGCGGGTCAGCCCCAGCATTTT.

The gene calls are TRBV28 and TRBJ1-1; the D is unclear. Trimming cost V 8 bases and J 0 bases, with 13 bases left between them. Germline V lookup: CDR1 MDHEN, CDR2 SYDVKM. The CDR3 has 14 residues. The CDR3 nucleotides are TGTGCCAGCGGGTCGGGATTCATGAACACTGAAGCTTTCTTT. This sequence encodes CASGSGFMNTEAFF.

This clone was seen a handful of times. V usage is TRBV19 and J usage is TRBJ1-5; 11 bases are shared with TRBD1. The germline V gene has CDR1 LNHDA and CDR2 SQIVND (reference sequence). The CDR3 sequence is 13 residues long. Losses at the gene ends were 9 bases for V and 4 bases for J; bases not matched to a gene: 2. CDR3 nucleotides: TGTGCCAGCTGGGACAGGGGGAATCAGCCCCAGCATTTT. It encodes CASWDRGNQPQHF.

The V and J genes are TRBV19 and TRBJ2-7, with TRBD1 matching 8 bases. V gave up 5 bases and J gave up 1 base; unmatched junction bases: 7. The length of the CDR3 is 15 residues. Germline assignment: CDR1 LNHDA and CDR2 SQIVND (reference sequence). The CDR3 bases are TGTGCCAGTAGTGGAGGACAGGGAAAATCCTACGAGCAGTACTTC. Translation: CASSGGQGKSYEQYF.

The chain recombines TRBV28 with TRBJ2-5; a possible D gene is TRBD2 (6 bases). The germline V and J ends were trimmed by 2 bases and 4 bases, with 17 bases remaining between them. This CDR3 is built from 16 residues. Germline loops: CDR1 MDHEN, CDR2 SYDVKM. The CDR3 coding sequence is TGTGCCAGCAGTTTACTAGCGACCACCGGAGGAGAGACCCAGTACTTC. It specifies CASSLLATTGGETQYF.

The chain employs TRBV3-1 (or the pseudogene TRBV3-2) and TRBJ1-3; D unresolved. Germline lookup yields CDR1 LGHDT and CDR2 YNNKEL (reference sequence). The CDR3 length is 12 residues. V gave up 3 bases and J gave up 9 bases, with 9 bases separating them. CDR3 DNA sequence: TGTGCCAGCAGCCAGGCCCGGGCCACCATATATTTT. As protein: CASSQARATIYF.